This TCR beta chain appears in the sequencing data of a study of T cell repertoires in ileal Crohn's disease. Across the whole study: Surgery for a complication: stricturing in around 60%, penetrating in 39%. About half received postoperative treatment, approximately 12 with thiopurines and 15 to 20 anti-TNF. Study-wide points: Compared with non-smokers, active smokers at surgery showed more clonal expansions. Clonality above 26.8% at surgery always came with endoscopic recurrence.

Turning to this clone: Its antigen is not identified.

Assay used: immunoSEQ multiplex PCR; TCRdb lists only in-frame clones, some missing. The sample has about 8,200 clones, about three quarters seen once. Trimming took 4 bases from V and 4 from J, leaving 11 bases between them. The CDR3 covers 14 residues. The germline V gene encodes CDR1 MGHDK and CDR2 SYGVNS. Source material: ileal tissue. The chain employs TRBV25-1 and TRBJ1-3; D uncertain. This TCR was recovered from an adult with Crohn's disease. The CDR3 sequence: CASSAGSVGNTIYF. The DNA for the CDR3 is TGTGCCAGCAGTGCCGGAAGCGTCGGAAACACCATATATTTT.